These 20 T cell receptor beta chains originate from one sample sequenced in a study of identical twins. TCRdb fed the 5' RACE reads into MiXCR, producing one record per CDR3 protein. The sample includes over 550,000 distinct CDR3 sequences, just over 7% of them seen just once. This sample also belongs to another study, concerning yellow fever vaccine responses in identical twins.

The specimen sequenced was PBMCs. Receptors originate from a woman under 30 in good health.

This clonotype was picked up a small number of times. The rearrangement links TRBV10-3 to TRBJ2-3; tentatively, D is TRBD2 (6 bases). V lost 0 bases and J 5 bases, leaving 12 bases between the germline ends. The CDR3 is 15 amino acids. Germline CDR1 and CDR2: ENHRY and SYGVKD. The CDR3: CAISESSGAIDTQYF. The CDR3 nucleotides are TGTGCCATCAGTGAGTCGTCGGGAGCTATAGATACGCAGTATTTT.

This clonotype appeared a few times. CDR3 sequence: CASTKSVGDSPYGYTF. The CDR3 DNA reads TGTGCCAGCACCAAATCGGTCGGGGACAGTCCCTATGGCTACACCTTC. The V and J genes are TRBV25-1 and TRBJ1-2; 7 positions agree with TRBD1. The germline V gene encodes CDR1 MGHDK and CDR2 SYGVNS. The CDR3 sequence is 16 residues long. The ends lost 7 bases at V and 4 bases at J; junction bases unmatched: 15.

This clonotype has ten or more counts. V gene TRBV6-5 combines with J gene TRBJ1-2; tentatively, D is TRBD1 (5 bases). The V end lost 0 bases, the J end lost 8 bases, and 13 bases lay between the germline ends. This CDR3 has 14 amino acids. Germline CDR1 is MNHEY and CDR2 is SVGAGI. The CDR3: CASSYSATKGGYTF. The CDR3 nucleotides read TGTGCCAGCAGTTACTCGGCCACCAAGGGGGGCTACACCTTC.

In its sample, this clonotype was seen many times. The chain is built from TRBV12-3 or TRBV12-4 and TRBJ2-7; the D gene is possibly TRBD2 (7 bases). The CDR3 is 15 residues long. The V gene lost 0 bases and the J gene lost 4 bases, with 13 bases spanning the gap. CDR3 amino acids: CASSLAGAGVYEQYF. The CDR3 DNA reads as TGTGCCAGCAGTTTAGCGGGGGCGGGAGTTTACGAGCAGTACTTC.

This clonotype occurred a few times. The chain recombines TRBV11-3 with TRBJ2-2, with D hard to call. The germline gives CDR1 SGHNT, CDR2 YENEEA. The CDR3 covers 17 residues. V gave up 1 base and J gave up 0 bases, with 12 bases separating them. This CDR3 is CASSLAVLLSNTGELFF. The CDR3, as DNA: TGTGCCAGCAGCTTAGCGGTTTTACTTTCGAACACCGGGGAGCTGTTTTTT.

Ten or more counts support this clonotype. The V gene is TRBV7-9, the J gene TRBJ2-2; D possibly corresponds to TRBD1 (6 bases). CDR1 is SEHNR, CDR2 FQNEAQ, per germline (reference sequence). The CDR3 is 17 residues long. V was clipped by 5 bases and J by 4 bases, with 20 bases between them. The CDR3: CASSALPGQGSTGELFF. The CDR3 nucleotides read TGTGCCAGCAGCGCCCTACCCGGGCAGGGGAGCACCGGGGAGCTGTTTTTT.

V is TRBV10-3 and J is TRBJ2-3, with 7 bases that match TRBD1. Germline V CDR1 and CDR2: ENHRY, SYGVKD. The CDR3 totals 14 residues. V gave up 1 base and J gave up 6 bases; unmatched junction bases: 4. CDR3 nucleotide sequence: TGTGCCATCAGTGAGTTTAACAGGGGCGATACGCAGTATTTT. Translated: CAISEFNRGDTQYF.

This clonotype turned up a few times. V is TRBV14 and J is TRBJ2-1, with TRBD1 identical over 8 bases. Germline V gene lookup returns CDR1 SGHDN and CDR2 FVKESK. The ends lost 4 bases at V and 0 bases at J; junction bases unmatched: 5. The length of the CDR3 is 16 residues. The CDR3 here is CASSRQGLGSYNEQFF. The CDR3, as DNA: TGTGCCAGCAGCCGACAGGGGCTAGGCTCCTACAATGAGCAGTTCTTC.

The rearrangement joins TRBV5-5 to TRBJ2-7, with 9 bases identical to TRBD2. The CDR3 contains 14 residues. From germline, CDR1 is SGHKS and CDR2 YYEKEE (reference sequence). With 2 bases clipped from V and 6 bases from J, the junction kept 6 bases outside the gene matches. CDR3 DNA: TGTGCCAGCAGCTTTCGGACTAGCGTGGGCGAGCAGTACTTC. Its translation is CASSFRTSVGEQYF.

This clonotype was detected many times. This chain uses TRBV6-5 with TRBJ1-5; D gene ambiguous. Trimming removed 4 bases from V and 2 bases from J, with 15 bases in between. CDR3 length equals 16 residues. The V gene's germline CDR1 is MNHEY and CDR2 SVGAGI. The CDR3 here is CASSSFRPGGNQPQHF. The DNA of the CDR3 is TGTGCCAGCAGTTCATTCCGCCCGGGTGGCAATCAGCCCCAGCATTTT.

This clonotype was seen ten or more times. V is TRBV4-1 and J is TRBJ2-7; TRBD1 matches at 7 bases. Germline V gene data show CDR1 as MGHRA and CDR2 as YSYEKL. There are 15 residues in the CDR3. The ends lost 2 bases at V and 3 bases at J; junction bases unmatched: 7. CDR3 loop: CASSQSRQGGYEQYV. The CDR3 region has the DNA TGCGCCAGCAGCCAATCCCGACAGGGTGGCTACGAGCAGTACGTC.

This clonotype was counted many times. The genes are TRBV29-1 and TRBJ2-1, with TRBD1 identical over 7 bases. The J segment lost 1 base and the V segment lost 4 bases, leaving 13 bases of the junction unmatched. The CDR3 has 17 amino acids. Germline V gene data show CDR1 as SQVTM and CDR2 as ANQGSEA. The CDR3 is CSVVRGRGGGSYNEQFF. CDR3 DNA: TGCAGCGTTGTTAGGGGGCGAGGCGGTGGATCCTACAATGAGCAGTTCTTC.

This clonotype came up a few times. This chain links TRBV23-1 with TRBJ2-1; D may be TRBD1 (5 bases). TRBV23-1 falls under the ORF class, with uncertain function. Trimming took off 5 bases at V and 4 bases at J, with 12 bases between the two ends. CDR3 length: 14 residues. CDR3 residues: CASSGHKGYNEQFF. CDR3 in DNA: TGCGCCAGCAGTGGACACAAAGGATACAATGAGCAGTTCTTC.

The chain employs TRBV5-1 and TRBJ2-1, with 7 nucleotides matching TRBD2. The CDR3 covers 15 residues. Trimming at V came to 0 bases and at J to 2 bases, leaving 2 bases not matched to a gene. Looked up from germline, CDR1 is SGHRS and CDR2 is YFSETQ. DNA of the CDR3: TGCGCCAGCAGCTTGGGGAGCGGGACCTACAATGAGCAGTTCTTC. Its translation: CASSLGSGTYNEQFF.

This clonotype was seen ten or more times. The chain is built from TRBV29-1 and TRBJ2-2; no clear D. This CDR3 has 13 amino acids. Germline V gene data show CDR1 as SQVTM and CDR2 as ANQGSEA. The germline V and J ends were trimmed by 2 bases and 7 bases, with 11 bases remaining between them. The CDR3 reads CSVEKGSGGELFF. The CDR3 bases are TGCAGCGTTGAAAAGGGAAGTGGCGGGGAGCTGTTTTTT.

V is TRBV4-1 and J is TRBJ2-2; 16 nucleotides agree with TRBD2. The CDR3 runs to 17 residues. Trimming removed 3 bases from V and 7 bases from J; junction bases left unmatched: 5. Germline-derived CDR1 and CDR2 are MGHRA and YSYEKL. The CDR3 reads CASSQGLAGGHGGELFF. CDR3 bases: TGCGCCAGCAGCCAGGGACTAGCGGGGGGGCATGGCGGGGAGCTGTTTTTT.

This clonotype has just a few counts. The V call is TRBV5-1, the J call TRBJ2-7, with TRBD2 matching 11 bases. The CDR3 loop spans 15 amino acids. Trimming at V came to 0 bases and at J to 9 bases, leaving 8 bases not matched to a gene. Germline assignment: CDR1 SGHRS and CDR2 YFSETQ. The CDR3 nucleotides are TGCGCCAGCAGCTTGGGGGAACTAGCGGGAGTTGTGCAGTACTTC. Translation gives CASSLGELAGVVQYF.

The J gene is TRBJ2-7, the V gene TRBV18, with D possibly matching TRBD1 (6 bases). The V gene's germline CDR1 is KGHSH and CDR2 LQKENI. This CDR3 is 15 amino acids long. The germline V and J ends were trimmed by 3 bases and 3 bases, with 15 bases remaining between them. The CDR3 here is CASSPGLGASYEQYF. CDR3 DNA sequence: TGTGCCAGCTCACCCGGGTTGGGGGCCAGCTACGAGCAGTACTTC.

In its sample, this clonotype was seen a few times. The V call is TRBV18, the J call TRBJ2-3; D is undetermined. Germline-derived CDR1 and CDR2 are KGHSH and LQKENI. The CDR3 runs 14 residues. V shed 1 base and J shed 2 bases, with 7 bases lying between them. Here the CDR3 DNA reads TGTGCCAGCTCACCACGACGGAACACAGATACGCAGTATTTT. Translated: CASSPRRNTDTQYF.

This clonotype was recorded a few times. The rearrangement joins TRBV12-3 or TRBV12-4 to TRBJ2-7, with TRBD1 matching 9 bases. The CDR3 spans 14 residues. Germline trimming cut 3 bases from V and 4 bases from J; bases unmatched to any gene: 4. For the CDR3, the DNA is TGTGCCAGCAGTTTGGCGGGACAGGGTTACGAGCAGTACTTC. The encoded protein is CASSLAGQGYEQYF.